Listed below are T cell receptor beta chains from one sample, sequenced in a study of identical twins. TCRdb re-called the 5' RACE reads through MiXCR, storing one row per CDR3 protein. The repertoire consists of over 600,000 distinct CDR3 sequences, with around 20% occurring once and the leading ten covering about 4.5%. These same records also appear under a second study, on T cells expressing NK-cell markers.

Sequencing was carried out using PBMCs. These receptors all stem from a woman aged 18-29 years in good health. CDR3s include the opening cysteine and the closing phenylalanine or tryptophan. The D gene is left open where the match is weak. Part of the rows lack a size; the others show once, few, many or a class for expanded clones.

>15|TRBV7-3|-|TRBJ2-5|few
CASSLRLGPMETQYF
TGTGCCAGCAGCTTACGACTGGGGCCGATGGAGACCCAGTACTTC
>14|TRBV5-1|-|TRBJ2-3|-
CASSWGDFTDTQYF
TGCGCCAGCAGCTGGGGGGACTTCACAGATACGCAGTATTTT
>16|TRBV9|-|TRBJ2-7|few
CASSGSPHRGNYEQYF
TGTGCCAGCAGCGGCAGCCCCCATCGCGGGAACTACGAGCAGTACTTC
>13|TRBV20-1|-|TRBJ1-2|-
CSARPPTHHGYTF
TGCAGTGCTAGACCGCCGACTCACCATGGCTACACCTTC
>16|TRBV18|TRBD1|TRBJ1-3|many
CASSPGGQGAGNTIYF
TGTGCCAGCTCACCTGGCGGACAGGGGGCTGGAAACACCATATATTTT
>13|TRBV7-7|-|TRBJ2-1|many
CASSRGGYNEQFF
TGTGCCAGCAGCAGAGGGGGATACAATGAGCAGTTCTTC
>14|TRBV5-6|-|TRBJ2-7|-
CASSLGGRRYEQYF
TGTGCCAGCAGCCTTGGGGGGAGAAGGTACGAGCAGTACTTC
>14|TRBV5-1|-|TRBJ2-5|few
CASSLLGNQETQYF
TGCGCCAGCAGCTTGCTCGGGAACCAAGAGACCCAGTACTTC
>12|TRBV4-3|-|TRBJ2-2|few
CASRKPTGELFF
TGCGCCAGCAGAAAACCCACCGGGGAGCTGTTTTTT
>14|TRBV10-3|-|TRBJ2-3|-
CAISGGGGTDTQYF
TGTGCCATCAGTGGCGGCGGGGGCACAGATACGCAGTATTTT
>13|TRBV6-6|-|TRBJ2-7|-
CATKGPSRYEQYF
TGTGCCACGAAAGGCCCGAGCCGCTACGAGCAGTACTTC
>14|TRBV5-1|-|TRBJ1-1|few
CASSLARPNTEAFF
TGCGCCAGCAGCTTGGCTCGACCCAACACTGAAGCTTTCTTT
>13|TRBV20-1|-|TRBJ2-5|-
CSASGQLQETQYF
TGCAGTGCTAGTGGACAGCTTCAAGAGACCCAGTACTTC
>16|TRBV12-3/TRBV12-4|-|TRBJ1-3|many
CASSPRGGSSGNTIYF
TGTGCCAGCAGCCCTCGGGGGGGGAGCTCTGGAAACACCATATATTTT
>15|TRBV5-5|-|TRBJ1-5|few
CASSLADGRSRAQHF
TGTGCCAGCAGCTTGGCCGATGGCCGTTCCCGTGCCCAGCATTTT
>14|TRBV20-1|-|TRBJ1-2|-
CSAYPSPVVYGYTF
TGCAGTGCCTACCCAAGTCCTGTAGTGTATGGCTACACCTTC
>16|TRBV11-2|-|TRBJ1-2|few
CATGKTPGGVGDGYTF
TGTGCCACCGGGAAAACTCCCGGGGGTGTGGGAGATGGCTACACCTTC
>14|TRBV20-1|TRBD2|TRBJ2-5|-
CSARGLAGGKTQYF
TGCAGTGCTAGAGGACTAGCGGGAGGAAAGACCCAGTACTTC
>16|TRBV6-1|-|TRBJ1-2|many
CASSEAPSDGPYGYTF
TGTGCCAGCAGTGAAGCGCCGTCGGACGGACCCTATGGCTACACCTTC
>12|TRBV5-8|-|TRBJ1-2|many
CASSLRSYGYTF
TGTGCCAGCAGCTTGAGGAGTTATGGCTACACCTTC
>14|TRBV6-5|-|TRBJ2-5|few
CASSYGQGTETQYF
TGTGCCAGCAGTTACGGGCAGGGTACAGAGACCCAGTACTTC
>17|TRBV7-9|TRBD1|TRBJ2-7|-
CASSEKTGVALSYEQYF
TGTGCCAGCAGCGAAAAAACAGGGGTGGCCCTATCGTACGAGCAGTACTTC
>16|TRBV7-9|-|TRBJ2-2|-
CASSSSLGSSTGELFF
TGTGCCAGCAGCTCTTCACTCGGGAGCTCCACCGGGGAGCTGTTTTTT
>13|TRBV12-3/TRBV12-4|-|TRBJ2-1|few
CASSLRNHNEQFF
TGTGCCAGCAGTCTACGGAACCACAATGAGCAGTTCTTC
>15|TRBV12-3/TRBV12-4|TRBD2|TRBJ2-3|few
CASTDSGAQGDTQYF
TGTGCCAGCACCGATAGCGGGGCCCAGGGGGATACGCAGTATTTT
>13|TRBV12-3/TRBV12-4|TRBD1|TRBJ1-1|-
CASSSNRGREAFF
TGTGCCAGCAGTTCAAACAGGGGTCGGGAAGCTTTCTTT
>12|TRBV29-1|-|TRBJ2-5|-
CSASGFQETQYF
TGCAGCGCCTCAGGGTTCCAAGAGACCCAGTACTTC
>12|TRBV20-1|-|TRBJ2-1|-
CSAIRTRLEQFF
TGCAGTGCTATACGGACCAGGCTAGAGCAGTTCTTC
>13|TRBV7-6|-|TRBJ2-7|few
CASQGQVDYEQYF
TGTGCCAGTCAGGGGCAGGTCGACTACGAGCAGTACTTC
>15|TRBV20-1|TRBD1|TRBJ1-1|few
CSARDFGTGGTEAFF
TGCAGTGCTAGAGATTTCGGGACAGGTGGGACTGAAGCTTTCTTT
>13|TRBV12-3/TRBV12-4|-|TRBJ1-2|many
CASSLQGPEGYTF
TGTGCCAGCAGTTTACAGGGTCCGGAAGGCTACACCTTC
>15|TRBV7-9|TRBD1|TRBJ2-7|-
CASSLAGQGPNEQYF
TGTGCCAGCAGCTTAGCAGGACAGGGACCCAACGAGCAGTACTTC
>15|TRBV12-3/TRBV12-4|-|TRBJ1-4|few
CASSTPKGVSEKLFF
TGTGCCAGCAGTACCCCTAAGGGGGTGAGTGAAAAACTGTTTTTT
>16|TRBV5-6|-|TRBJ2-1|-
CASSLVRLASYNEQFF
TGTGCCAGCAGCTTGGTGCGGTTGGCCTCCTACAATGAGCAGTTCTTC
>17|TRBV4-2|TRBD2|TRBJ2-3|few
CASSQEGLAGDSDTQYF
TGTGCCAGCAGCCAAGAGGGACTAGCGGGAGACTCAGATACGCAGTATTTT
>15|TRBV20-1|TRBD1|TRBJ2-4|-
CSASPPTGNPNIQYF
TGCAGTGCTAGCCCCCCGACAGGGAATCCAAACATTCAGTACTTC
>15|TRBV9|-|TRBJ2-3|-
CASSVVSGSTDTQYF
TGTGCCAGCAGCGTAGTCAGCGGGAGCACAGATACGCAGTATTTT
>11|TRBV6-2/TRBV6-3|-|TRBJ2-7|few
CASGWTYEQYF
TGTGCCAGCGGCTGGACCTACGAGCAGTACTTC
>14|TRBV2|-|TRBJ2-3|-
CASSEEGGADTQYF
TGTGCCAGCAGTGAAGAAGGGGGGGCAGATACGCAGTATTTT
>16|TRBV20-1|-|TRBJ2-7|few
CSARDGDLHSGYEQYF
TGCAGTGCTAGAGATGGAGACTTACACTCGGGGTACGAGCAGTACTTC
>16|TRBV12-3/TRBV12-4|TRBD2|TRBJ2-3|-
CASSVRLAGGIDTQYF
TGTGCCAGCAGTGTACGACTAGCGGGAGGGATTGATACGCAGTATTTT
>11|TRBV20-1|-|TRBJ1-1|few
CSNRRYTEAFF
TGCAGTAACAGACGGTACACTGAAGCTTTCTTT
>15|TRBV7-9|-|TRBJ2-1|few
CASSLDQGAYNEQFF
TGTGCCAGCAGCTTAGACCAGGGTGCCTACAATGAGCAGTTCTTC
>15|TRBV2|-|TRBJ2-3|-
CASSAREGVRDTQYF
TGTGCCAGCAGCGCCCGCGAAGGGGTGAGGGATACGCAGTATTTT
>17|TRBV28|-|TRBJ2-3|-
CASSLWALGTSTDTQYF
TGTGCCAGCAGTTTATGGGCCTTAGGGACAAGCACAGATACGCAGTATTTT
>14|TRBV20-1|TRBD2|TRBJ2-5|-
CSAPRLARQETQYF
TGCAGTGCTCCCAGACTAGCGAGACAAGAGACCCAGTACTTC
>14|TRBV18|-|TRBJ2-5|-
CASSPLQGQETQYF
TGTGCCAGCTCACCACTCCAGGGGCAAGAGACCCAGTACTTC
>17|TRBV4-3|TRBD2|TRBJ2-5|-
CASSQDQGLAVSETQYF
TGCGCCAGCAGCCAAGATCAGGGACTAGCGGTTTCTGAGACCCAGTACTTC